This entry lists 23 T cell receptor beta chains sequenced from one sample in a study of CD8 T cells in ankylosing spondylitis. Study-level results: Several highly homologous variants formed a TCR beta motif that appeared characteristic of ankylosing spondylitis blood.

TCRdb re-derived calls from the 5' RACE reads in MiXCR, one entry per CDR3 protein. The table lists hundreds of thousands of distinct CDR3 sequences, 17% of them singletons. These receptors have no known antigen. Input material: blood, either unsorted or a sorted T cell fraction (not recorded which). The receptors come from a male donor with ankylosing spondylitis.

There are a few counts of this clonotype. V usage is TRBV20-1 and J usage is TRBJ2-1; TRBD2 matches 7 bases. CDR1 is DFQATT, CDR2 SNEGSKA, per germline (reference sequence). This CDR3 has 14 amino acids. J gave up 3 bases and V 2 bases, and 4 bases lay outside the gene matches. In DNA form, the CDR3 reads TGCAGTGCTAGAAGCCTAGCGGTCTACAATGAGCAGTTCTTC. Its protein product is CSARSLAVYNEQFF.

J is TRBJ2-1 and V is TRBV20-1; the D gene is possibly TRBD2 (6 bases). The length of the CDR3 is 13 residues. Trimming stripped 3 bases from V and 7 bases from J, with 13 bases between. Germline lookup yields CDR1 DFQATT and CDR2 SNEGSKA (reference sequence). CDR3 region: CSASRLALNEQFF. For the CDR3, the DNA is TGCAGTGCTAGCCGGCTAGCGTTGAATGAGCAGTTCTTC.

CDR3 in DNA: TGCGCCAGCAGCCTCCACGGGTCCTCGGACACTGAAGCTTTCTTT. Protein: CASSLHGSSDTEAFF. V and J are TRBV5-1 and TRBJ1-1; D unresolved. Germline-derived CDR1 and CDR2 are SGHRS and YFSETQ. This CDR3 is 15 amino acids long. The V end was cut by 4 bases, the J end by 3 bases, with 16 bases between.

The chain links TRBV28 to TRBJ2-7; perhaps TRBD1 as D (6 bases). The CDR3 spans 16 residues. The V gene lost 7 bases and the J gene lost 0 bases, with 19 bases spanning the gap. The V gene's germline CDR1 is MDHEN and CDR2 SYDVKM. The DNA for the CDR3 is TGTGCCAGCAACACCGTGGGCAGGGGACCCTCCTACGAGCAGTACTTC. Encoded protein: CASNTVGRGPSYEQYF.

This clonotype appeared a few times. The chain uses TRBV10-3 and TRBJ2-1; 8 positions agree with TRBD1. CDR3 length: 15 amino acids. The V segment lost 6 bases and the J segment 9 bases; nucleotides outside the gene matches: 13. Per germline, CDR1 ENHRY and CDR2 SYGVKD. The CDR3 bases are TGTGCCATCAGCGCACTGACGCTGGACAGGGCTGAGCAGTTCTTC. Translated: CAISALTLDRAEQFF.

This rearrangement joins TRBV5-5 to TRBJ2-1; D is uncertain. CDR1 SGHKS and CDR2 YYEKEE come from the germline V gene (reference sequence). The CDR3 spans 13 residues. Trimming cost V 5 bases and J 5 bases, with 11 bases left between them. The CDR3 nucleotides read TGTGCCAGCAGTTTCGACGTAAACAATGAGCAGTTCTTC. It specifies CASSFDVNNEQFF.

Note on this clonotype: One end of the junction is discordant with germline, which a read error may explain. The rearrangement uses TRBV6-5 and TRBJ2-6, with D hard to call. The length of the CDR3 is 16 residues. From germline, CDR1 is MNHEY and CDR2 SVGAGI. The CDR3 nucleotides read TGTGACAGCAGTTACGGTTGGTCAACTGGGGCCAACGTCCTGACTTTC. Translation: CDSSYGWSTGANVLTF.

This chain joins TRBV5-1 and TRBJ2-7; tentatively, D is TRBD1 (5 bases). V lost 0 bases, J lost 2 bases, and 9 bases lay in between. From germline, CDR1 is SGHRS and CDR2 YFSETQ. This CDR3 contains 14 residues. The CDR3 sequence is CASSLGQTTYEQYF. In nucleotides, the CDR3 is TGCGCCAGCAGCTTGGGACAGACGACCTACGAGCAGTACTTC.

This clonotype was seen more than once but under ten times. The chain joins TRBV5-1 to TRBJ2-5, with a possible D match to TRBD1 (6 bases). V shed 0 bases and J shed 4 bases, with 13 bases lying between them. CDR1 and CDR2 from the germline V gene are SGHRS and YFSETQ. The CDR3 has 15 amino acids. As DNA, the CDR3 is TGCGCCAGCAGCTTGGTTCCCAGGGGATTAGAGACCCAGTACTTC. Its translation is CASSLVPRGLETQYF.

This chain uses TRBV29-1 with TRBJ2-7; weak D call: TRBD2 (6 bases). The V gene lost 4 bases and the J gene lost 5 bases, with 12 bases spanning the gap. This CDR3 is built from 12 residues. The germline gives CDR1 SQVTM, CDR2 ANQGSEA. CDR3 in DNA: TGCAGCGTTGGTGCAGGGAGGAACGAGCAGTACTTC. This gives the protein CSVGAGRNEQYF.

The V call is TRBV6-2 or TRBV6-3, the J call TRBJ2-1; D possibly corresponds to TRBD2 (5 bases). The germline V and J ends were trimmed by 4 bases and 0 bases, with 10 bases remaining between them. This CDR3 is 15 amino acids long. Per the germline V gene, CDR1 is MNHEY and CDR2 is SVGEGT. As DNA, the CDR3 is TGTGCCAGCAGTTGGACTTCCAGCTCCTACAATGAGCAGTTCTTC. This codes for CASSWTSSSYNEQFF.

The chain couples TRBV7-9 to TRBJ1-2; D is ambiguous. The CDR3 is made up of 16 amino acids. V was pared by 5 bases and J by 1 base, with 17 bases between. Germline assignment: CDR1 SEHNR and CDR2 FQNEAQ (reference sequence). CDR3 sequence (DNA): TGTGCCAGCAGCCAGACAAGGCCCACCTTTAACTATGGCTACACCTTC. It specifies CASSQTRPTFNYGYTF.

This rearrangement joins TRBV27 to TRBJ2-3; 7 bases line up with TRBD1. Germline V lookup: CDR1 MNHEY, CDR2 SMNVEV (reference sequence). V shed 7 bases and J 2 bases; nucleotides not matched to a gene: 9. The CDR3 runs 15 residues. The chain's CDR3 is CASTAWTGSTDTQYF. The CDR3 bases are TGTGCCAGCACGGCATGGACAGGCTCCACAGATACGCAGTATTTT.

The chain links TRBV30 to TRBJ1-5, with TRBD1 matching over 9 bases. Germline assignment: CDR1 GTSNPN and CDR2 SVGIG (reference sequence). The V gene end was trimmed by 2 bases and the J gene end by 3 bases; junction bases not matched to a gene: 5. The length of the CDR3 is 15 residues. The CDR3, as DNA: TGTGCCTGGAGTCTCGGGACAGGGTACAATCAGCCCCAGCATTTT. Amino acids: CAWSLGTGYNQPQHF.

The rearrangement links TRBV7-2 to TRBJ1-3; D remains unclear. Trimming stripped 1 base from V and 0 bases from J, with 7 bases between. Germline V gene sequence: CDR1 SGHTA, CDR2 FQGNSA. The CDR3 has 15 residues. The CDR3 DNA follows: TGTGCCAGCAGCTTAGTAGTCTACTCTGGAAACACCATATATTTT. Protein: CASSLVVYSGNTIYF.

This rearrangement joins TRBV7-2 to TRBJ2-5; TRBD1 aligns across 8 bases. The CDR3 has 15 residues. The V segment lost 4 bases and the J segment 5 bases; nucleotides outside the gene matches: 9. Germline lookup yields CDR1 SGHTA and CDR2 FQGNSA. CDR3 nucleotide sequence: TGTGCCAGCAGCTCAGGACAGGGCAAGGTGGAGACCCAGTACTTC. Translation gives CASSSGQGKVETQYF.

The rearrangement links TRBV20-1 to TRBJ2-7, with unresolved D. CDR1 is DFQATT and CDR2 is SNEGSKA in the germline V gene (reference sequence). Trimming removed 3 bases at V and 2 bases at J, with 8 bases between. The CDR3 totals 12 residues. The CDR3 sequence is CSASGSPYEQYF. The CDR3 nucleotides read TGCAGTGCTAGCGGCAGCCCCTACGAGCAGTACTTC.

This clonotype was seen only a few times. The rearrangement links TRBV11-2 to TRBJ2-1; 9 bases fit TRBD1. CDR1 SGHAT and CDR2 FQNNGV come from the germline V gene. With V trimmed by 6 bases and J by 3 bases, 6 bases remained unmatched. The CDR3 extends over 15 amino acids. CDR3 protein: CASRARDRDYNEQFF. As DNA, the CDR3 is TGTGCCAGCAGGGCACGGGACAGGGACTACAATGAGCAGTTCTTC.

This clonotype was recorded many times. The chain carries TRBV6-5 and TRBJ2-7, with 7 positions matching TRBD1. V lost 2 bases and J lost 3; bases outside the gene matches: 1. Germline V gene sequence: CDR1 MNHEY, CDR2 SVGAGI. The CDR3 sequence is 13 residues long. CDR3 DNA: TGTGCCAGCAGTTACGGACAGGTCTACGAGCAGTACTTC. Protein: CASSYGQVYEQYF.

This clonotype was seen ten or more times. This chain uses TRBV6-5 with TRBJ1-6; D gene unclear. Germline V gives CDR1 MNHEY, CDR2 SVGAGI. V lost 0 bases to trimming and J lost 4 bases, with 7 bases between them. The CDR3 totals 15 residues. CDR3 sequence reads: CASSYSAAYNSPLHF. CDR3 nucleotide sequence: TGTGCCAGCAGTTACTCGGCAGCGTATAATTCACCCCTCCACTTT.

This clonotype was seen a handful of times. V is TRBV7-2 and J is TRBJ2-1, with no clear D. The germline V gene has CDR1 SGHTA and CDR2 FQGNSA. CDR3 length: 15 amino acids. Trimming shortened V by 3 bases and J by 7 bases, and 16 bases separated the two germline ends. The CDR3 loop is CASSFVSGPQNEQFF. The CDR3 nucleotides are TGTGCCAGCAGCTTCGTGTCAGGCCCCCAGAATGAGCAGTTCTTC.

The chain joins TRBV6-1 to TRBJ1-1, with 7 bases that match TRBD1. The CDR3 runs 14 residues. V shed 6 bases and J 3 bases; nucleotides not matched to a gene: 7. Germline-derived CDR1 and CDR2 are MNHNS and SASEGT. CDR3 nucleotides: TGTGCCAGCAGGAGGGGGGACAGAGACACTGAAGCTTTCTTT. Translation gives CASRRGDRDTEAFF.

This chain joins TRBV2 and TRBJ2-1; D may be TRBD1 or TRBD2 (6 bases each). V lost 0 bases to trimming and J lost 6 bases, with 33 bases between them. The CDR3 has 22 residues. The germline gives CDR1 SNHLY, CDR2 FYNNEI. The CDR3 spells CASSEAPKNKNVKGGRGNEQFF. DNA of the CDR3: TGTGCCAGCAGTGAAGCGCCAAAGAATAAGAACGTTAAGGGGGGCCGGGGCAATGAGCAGTTCTTC.